Shown below are 12 T cell receptor beta chains from a single sample sequenced in a study of blood T cell repertoires in COVID-19. Profiled with immunoSEQ multiplex PCR; TCRdb holds only in-frame clones, not every one. The sample shows about 220,000 clones, roughly 89% of them seen only once. Material: PBMCs or T cells enriched from blood (not recorded which). Receptors were obtained from a woman aged 25 to 39 with acute COVID-19.

The chain links TRBV6-5 to TRBJ2-3; 8 bases align to TRBD2. Germline V gene data show CDR1 as MNHEY and CDR2 as SVGAGI. The V gene end was trimmed by 7 bases and the J gene end by 5 bases; junction bases not matched to a gene: 5. The length of the CDR3 is 13 residues. The CDR3 loop reads CASKVGGGDTQYF. The DNA for the CDR3 is TGTGCCAGCAAAGTCGGGGGGGGAGATACGCAGTATTTT.

The rearrangement joins TRBV6-1 to TRBJ1-2, with unresolved D. Germline CDR1 MNHNS, CDR2 SASEGT. V was cut by 1 base and J by 7 bases, with 10 bases left in between. The CDR3 is 13 amino acids. CDR3 region: CASSEEADFGYTF. The CDR3 DNA sequence: TGTGCCAGCAGTGAAGAGGCTGACTTTGGCTACACCTTC.

V usage is TRBV3-1 (or the pseudogene TRBV3-2) and J usage is TRBJ2-5; the match to TRBD2 covers 9 bases. Unmatched junction bases numbered 9, after V lost 4 bases and J lost 3 bases. The CDR3 has 16 residues. CDR1 is LGHDT and CDR2 is YNNKEL in the germline V gene (reference sequence). CDR3 sequence (DNA): TGTGCCAGCAGCCCACTTCGCGGGGGGGGTGAAGAGACCCAGTACTTC. Translated, it gives CASSPLRGGGEETQYF.

The J gene is TRBJ1-2, the V gene TRBV6-5; 10 nucleotides match TRBD1. CDR1 MNHEY and CDR2 SVGAGI come from the germline V gene. Trimming cost V 6 bases and J 6 bases; bases outside gene matches: 4. This CDR3 spans 13 amino acids. The CDR3 region is CASRWDRGHGYTF. The DNA for the CDR3 is TGTGCCAGCAGATGGGACAGGGGACATGGCTACACCTTC.

The rearrangement uses TRBV27 and TRBJ1-1; weak D call: TRBD1 (5 bases). The germline gives CDR1 MNHEY, CDR2 SMNVEV (reference sequence). CDR3 length equals 14 residues. V was pared by 2 bases and J by 3 bases, with 10 bases between. CDR3 nucleotide sequence: TGTGCCAGCAGTTTAGGCAGGGAGGACACTGAAGCTTTCTTT. Its translation: CASSLGREDTEAFF.

The J gene is TRBJ1-1, the V gene TRBV4-3; 8 bases agree with TRBD1. V was clipped by 4 bases and J by 6 bases; unmatched bases: 19. The CDR3 covers 18 residues. Germline CDR1 is LGHNA and CDR2 is YSLEER. CDR3: CASSLSPQGAEGFAEAFF. The CDR3 DNA follows: TGCGCCAGCAGCCTCTCCCCCCAGGGGGCGGAGGGGTTCGCTGAAGCTTTCTTT.

The chain employs TRBV6-1 and TRBJ2-2; TRBD1 aligns across 9 bases. CDR1 is MNHNS and CDR2 is SASEGT in the germline V gene. This CDR3 comprises 18 residues. J lost 5 bases, V lost 4 bases, and 14 bases had no gene match. The CDR3: CASSVSHPGTGSTGELFF. The CDR3 region has the DNA TGTGCCAGCAGTGTCTCACATCCCGGGACAGGGAGTACCGGGGAGCTGTTTTTT.

The rearrangement links TRBV5-1 to TRBJ2-1; 7 nucleotides match TRBD2. The CDR3 is 13 residues long. V lost 4 bases to trimming and J lost 5 bases; unmatched junction nucleotides: 3. CDR1 and CDR2 from the germline V gene are SGHRS and YFSETQ. The CDR3 spells CASSRGVDNEQFF. DNA of the CDR3: TGCGCCAGCAGCCGGGGGGTTGACAATGAGCAGTTCTTC.

V and J are TRBV6-2 or TRBV6-3 and TRBJ1-5, with TRBD1 identical over 8 bases. The CDR3 loop spans 14 amino acids. Trimming removed 4 bases from V and 6 bases from J; junction bases left unmatched: 5. Germline V gene lookup returns CDR1 MNHEY and CDR2 SVGEGT. CDR3 nucleotide sequence: TGTGCCAGCAGTTGGACAGGGTTTGGTCAGCCCCAGCATTTT. This encodes CASSWTGFGQPQHF.

This clone was found once. The chain employs TRBV6-5 and TRBJ2-5; D possibly corresponds to TRBD1 (6 bases). Trimming pared 6 bases from V and 1 base from J, leaving 12 bases between. Germline values: CDR1 MNHEY, CDR2 SVGAGI. The CDR3 covers 14 residues. In nucleotides, the CDR3 is TGTGCCAGCAGCCTCGTAGGGGGCCAAGAGACCCAGTACTTC. Its protein product is CASSLVGGQETQYF.

This clone occurred a few times. This sequence joins TRBV7-9 and TRBJ2-7, with 7 bases matching TRBD1. The CDR3 length is 16 residues. J gave up 4 bases and V 1 base, and 10 bases lay outside the gene matches. In germline, CDR1 is SEHNR, CDR2 FQNEAQ (reference sequence). CDR3 sequence reads: CASSLGVGQTTYEQYF. For the CDR3, the DNA is TGTGCCAGCAGCTTAGGGGTGGGACAGACCACTTACGAGCAGTACTTC.

The chain recombines TRBV2 with TRBJ1-3; 7 nucleotides match TRBD1. The CDR3 is made up of 15 amino acids. The junction had 6 bases not matched to a gene; V was cut back by 5 bases and J by 2 bases. In germline, CDR1 is SNHLY, CDR2 FYNNEI. The CDR3 DNA reads TGTGCCAGCAGTAGACAGGGCCATACTGGAAACACCATATATTTT. This gives the protein CASSRQGHTGNTIYF.